Each of the 9 T cell receptor beta chains below was sequenced from the same sample in a study of control samples from healthy donors and cancer patients. Data came from immunoSEQ multiplex PCR; TCRdb stores just in-frame clones and leaves some out. The data contain approximately 49,000 clones, 80% to 90% of them seen just once; the ten biggest clones take up less than 3.5%. Sequences were obtained from PBMCs. The receptors shown here come from a woman between 45 and 60 years old with lung cancer.

There are a few counts of this clone. This chain joins TRBV5-4 and TRBJ2-5; either TRBD1 or TRBD2 may supply D (5 bases each). Trimming removed 4 bases at V and 9 bases at J, with 19 bases between. Germline V CDR1 and CDR2: SGHNT, YYREEE (reference sequence). The CDR3 length is 14 residues. Here the CDR3 DNA reads TGTGCCAGCAGCGGGACGGGACGGATGGAGGCCCAGTACTTC. Its translation is CASSGTGRMEAQYF.

This clone was found once. The gene calls are TRBV7-3 and TRBJ2-6; 7 positions match TRBD1. The J segment lost 2 bases and the V segment lost 5 bases, leaving 3 bases of the junction unmatched. This CDR3 region has 15 residues. Germline V gene lookup returns CDR1 SGHTA and CDR2 FQGTGA. The CDR3 sequence is CASSLDRAGANVLTF. In nucleotides, the CDR3 is TGTGCCAGCAGCCTCGACAGGGCTGGGGCCAACGTCCTGACTTTC.

The chain links TRBV19 to TRBJ1-1, with TRBD1 matching over 11 bases. The CDR3 is 18 residues long. The V gene end was trimmed by 3 bases and the J gene end by 4 bases; junction bases not matched to a gene: 13. The germline CDR1 and CDR2 sequences are LNHDA and SQIVND (reference sequence). CDR3: CASSIDTGTGGRGTEAFF. CDR3 coding DNA: TGTGCCAGTAGTATTGACACGGGGACAGGGGGTAGGGGCACTGAAGCTTTCTTT.

The V and J genes are TRBV30 and TRBJ1-1, with D unresolved. Germline values: CDR1 GTSNPN, CDR2 SVGIG (reference sequence). Trimming cost V 2 bases and J 11 bases, with 12 bases left between them. The CDR3 is made up of 11 amino acids. The CDR3 loop reads CAWSLQSLAFF. CDR3 in DNA: TGTGCCTGGAGTTTACAGTCCCTGGCTTTCTTT.

The chain carries TRBV6-1 and TRBJ2-3; 8 bases align to TRBD1. This CDR3 has 15 amino acids. Germline-derived CDR1 and CDR2 are MNHNS and SASEGT. V trimming: 6 bases; J trimming: 6 bases; junction bases outside the gene matches: 11. The CDR3 sequence is CASRERDRRTDTQYF. DNA of the CDR3: TGTGCCAGCAGGGAACGGGACAGGAGGACGGATACGCAGTATTTT.

This rearrangement joins TRBV7-9 to TRBJ1-4, with unresolved D. Germline V gene data show CDR1 as SEHNR and CDR2 as FQNEAQ (reference sequence). V was clipped by 4 bases and J by 7 bases, with 22 bases between them. There are 17 residues in the CDR3. DNA for the CDR3: TGTGCCAGCAGCTCGACTTCGGGCCTCCAGGAGGGTGAAAAACTGTTTTTT. Translation: CASSSTSGLQEGEKLFF. The variable domain in full, with the rest retrieved from reference TRBV7-9 and TRBJ1-4, is DTGVSQNPRHKITKRGQNVTFRCDPISEHNRLYWYRQTLGQGPEFLTYFQNEAQLEKSRLLSDRFSAERPKGSFSTLEIQRTEQGDSAMYLCASSSTSGLQEGEKLFFGSGTQLSVL.

The rearrangement joins TRBV19 to TRBJ1-1; 8 bases agree with TRBD1. The J segment lost 5 bases and the V segment lost 6 bases, leaving 8 bases of the junction unmatched. Germline V lookup: CDR1 LNHDA, CDR2 SQIVND (reference sequence). The CDR3 covers 14 residues. The CDR3 DNA follows: TGTGCCAGTAGAGCTAGGACAGGGCGGACTGAAGCTTTCTTT. Translation: CASRARTGRTEAFF.

The chain has TRBV7-2 and TRBJ1-1, with D perhaps matching TRBD1 (5 bases). Trimming pared 2 bases from V and 4 bases from J, leaving 14 bases between. CDR3 length: 15 amino acids. Germline CDR1 is SGHTA and CDR2 is FQGNSA. Here the CDR3 DNA reads TGTGCCAGCAGCTTACAGGGCTCGGTTCTCACTGAAGCTTTCTTT. It yields the protein CASSLQGSVLTEAFF. Combining the CDR3 with reference TRBV7-2 and TRBJ1-1 gives the whole variable domain GAGVSQSPSNKVTEKGKDVELRCDPISGHTALYWYRQSLGQGLEFLIYFQGNSAPDKSGLPSDRFSAERTGGSVSTLTIQRTQQEDSAVYLCASSLQGSVLTEAFFGQGTRLTVV.

The chain uses TRBV27 and TRBJ1-3; D remains ambiguous. The CDR3 runs to 13 residues. V was shortened by 0 bases and J by 2 bases, with 2 bases between the two germline ends. Germline CDR1 reads MNHEY; CDR2 reads SMNVEV (reference sequence). The CDR3 here is CASSLSPGNTIYF. For the CDR3, the DNA is TGTGCCAGCAGTTTATCGCCTGGAAACACCATATATTTT.